This record concerns one T cell receptor beta chain sequence. The specificity of this receptor is unknown. Base qualities were left out, and no much larger clone turns up one base away. For this chain, trimming is 3 bases at the V end and 7 bases at the J end, and the number of junction bases without a gene match is 2. The CDR1 and CDR2 encoded by the germline V gene are SGHVS and FNYEAQ. The CDR3 runs 14 amino acids, cysteine and phenylalanine included. Just the 42-base CDR3 DNA is kept, in frame starting at base 1. In Seattle, one collaborating source enrolled patients while the infection was active and tracked those patients longitudinally over the course of disease. Each collaborating institution followed its own protocols to collect whole blood in K2EDTA tubes. For TCRbeta analysis, collaborator samples were shipped as frozen whole blood, as isolated PBMCs, or as DNA extracted from either sample type.

TCRbeta CDR3 regions were amplified from genomic DNA using the immunoSEQ Assay, a bias-controlled multiplex PCR. Under the source paper's analysis protocol: The number of nucleated cells in each sample was estimated from the amplification of reference gene primers within the assay. To quantify the absolute abundance of each unique TCRbeta CDR3 rearrangement, sequence reads were collapsed and filtered. For each sample, productive Simpson clonality was calculated as the square root of Simpson's diversity index across productive rearrangements. TCRdb limited this immuneACCESS table to in-frame rearrangements with V and J called. A share of clones is missing; checked studies link under half to unresolved V genes, and the rest is unexplained. V and J calls and clone size are given by that table; D and trimming were obtained from the DNA. The sample contains 40,000 or so clones, approximately 90% of them found a single time. Clones ranked in the top ten supply roughly 4.3% of the sample.

The data were obtained in a study of blood T cell repertoires in COVID-19 (dated by TCRdb to the early 2020s). Concerning the study at large: Collaborator samples came from the United States, Italy and Spain and covered acute and convalescent phases of COVID-19. The material from the prospective study consisted of cDNA or gDNA derived from T cells, B-cell-depleted T cells, or PBMCs. Deeply sampled blood TCRbeta repertoires from subjects exposed to, actively infected with, or recovered from COVID-19 were included in the dataset. The repertoires were released in a freely available public database meant as a resource for research on the immune response to SARS-CoV-2. Samples came from the ongoing ImmuneRACE study (first 160 participants) plus 1,254 subjects from 6 global collaborators. Nearly every sample came with metadata listing a de-identified subject ID, COVID-19 status, age in years and sex. Where HLA class I and class II types were available, the types were taken from metadata supplied by the sample provider, not from assay-based typing.

Overall study outcomes, separate from this receptor: The quantity of clinical and demographic metadata differed by source and by participant and was supplied without curation.

Sequenced sample: peripheral blood. The rearranged segments are TRBV7-6 and TRBJ1-4, with 10 bases in between that match TRBD1. This receptor was obtained from a man aged 55-75 years with COVID-19, enrolled during active disease. The CDR3 protein is CASSFRDRGEKLFF. The sequenced DNA is TGTGCCAGCAGCTTCCGGGACAGGGGTGAAAAACTGTTTTTT.